Listed here are 24 T cell receptor beta chains from one sample, sequenced in a study of blood T cell repertoires in COVID-19. Sequencing used immunoSEQ multiplex PCR; TCRdb keeps in-frame clones, though not all of them. The table has about 480,000 clones, roughly nine tenths seen once; the top ten hold about 8%. What was sequenced was peripheral blood. The receptor source for this set is a woman in her forties or fifties with COVID-19, enrolled during active disease.

This chain joins TRBV13 and TRBJ2-7; the match to TRBD2 covers 8 bases. CDR3 length: 16 amino acids. J lost 6 bases, V lost 0 bases, and 10 bases had no gene match. From germline, CDR1 is PRHDT and CDR2 FYEKMQ (reference sequence). The chain's CDR3 is CASSLGKRGGGPEQYF. CDR3 in DNA: TGTGCCAGCAGCTTAGGGAAACGGGGGGGCGGGCCCGAGCAGTACTTC.

This chain links TRBV6-2 or TRBV6-3 with TRBJ1-1; D may be TRBD1 (6 bases). CDR1 and CDR2 (germline): MNHEY, SVGEGT. Trimming left V 4 bases short and J 5 bases short, with 11 bases between. The CDR3 consists of 13 residues. In DNA, the CDR3 is TGTGCCAGCAGTTCCCTACAGGGAACTGAAGCTTTCTTT. This codes for CASSSLQGTEAFF.

V gene TRBV18 combines with J gene TRBJ1-1; D unresolved. V was clipped by 3 bases and J by 3 bases, with 11 bases between them. Germline CDR1 KGHSH, CDR2 LQKENI. The CDR3 spans 14 residues. Here the CDR3 DNA reads TGTGCCAGCTCACCGGGAGGGCCAGACACTGAAGCTTTCTTT. As protein: CASSPGGPDTEAFF.

The chain uses TRBV15 and TRBJ2-1, with 7 bases identical to TRBD2. There are 13 residues in the CDR3. With V trimmed by 1 base and J by 9 bases, 3 bases remained unmatched. CDR1 is LNHNV and CDR2 is YYDKDF in the germline V gene (reference sequence). The CDR3 here is CATSRVIAGEQFF. Here the CDR3 DNA reads TGTGCCACCAGCAGAGTAATAGCGGGTGAGCAGTTCTTC.

The sample holds one count of this clone. The V gene is TRBV6-6, the J gene TRBJ1-5, with D uncertain. This CDR3 is 16 amino acids long. Trimming took off 7 bases at V and 2 bases at J, with 18 bases between the two ends. From germline, CDR1 is MNHNY and CDR2 SVGAGI (reference sequence). This CDR3 reads CASTTTRRGGNQPQHF. CDR3 nucleotides: TGTGCCAGCACGACAACACGCCGCGGGGGCAATCAGCCCCAGCATTTT.

The chain uses TRBV6-5 and TRBJ1-2; 9 positions agree with TRBD1. Germline V lookup: CDR1 MNHEY, CDR2 SVGAGI. V lost 11 bases to trimming and J lost 3 bases; unmatched junction nucleotides: 4. CDR3 size: 12 residues. CDR3 protein: CAGGQGYYGYTF. CDR3 in DNA: TGTGCCGGGGGACAGGGCTACTATGGCTACACCTTC.

The chain employs TRBV30 and TRBJ1-1; no clear D. The CDR3 covers 15 residues. V lost 0 bases, J lost 2 bases, and 13 bases lay in between. Germline CDR1 is GTSNPN and CDR2 is SVGIG (reference sequence). The CDR3 sequence: CAWSVPRVINTEAFF. As DNA, the CDR3 is TGTGCCTGGAGTGTACCCCGGGTTATCAACACTGAAGCTTTCTTT.

The chain combines TRBV5-1 with TRBJ1-3; D unresolved. CDR3 length: 16 residues. Germline assignment: CDR1 SGHRS and CDR2 YFSETQ. Trimming removed 1 base at V and 2 bases at J, with 13 bases between. CDR3 in amino acids: CASSLMGVAAGNTIYF. Here the CDR3 DNA reads TGCGCCAGCAGCTTGATGGGAGTAGCGGCTGGAAACACCATATATTTT.

This chain links TRBV27 with TRBJ2-7; possibly TRBD2 for D (6 bases). V lost 7 bases to trimming and J lost 6 bases, with 22 bases between them. CDR3 length: 15 residues. Germline V gene data show CDR1 as MNHEY and CDR2 as SMNVEV (reference sequence). The CDR3 DNA is TGTGCCAGCACACTGAGTCAGTCGGGAGTCGGCGAGCAGTACTTC. Translated, it gives CASTLSQSGVGEQYF.

The rearrangement links TRBV27 to TRBJ1-5, with D perhaps matching TRBD1 (5 bases). From germline, CDR1 is MNHEY and CDR2 SMNVEV (reference sequence). The length of the CDR3 is 15 residues. Trimming cost V 5 bases and J 1 base, with 12 bases left between them. The CDR3 loop reads CASSVVSGSNQPQHF. CDR3 sequence (DNA): TGTGCCAGCAGTGTGGTGTCAGGGAGCAATCAGCCCCAGCATTTT.

This clone was found a few times. V usage is TRBV30 and J usage is TRBJ1-2, with 7 bases fitting TRBD1. The CDR3 covers 15 residues. Germline lookup yields CDR1 GTSNPN and CDR2 SVGIG (reference sequence). V dropped 2 bases and J dropped 4; count of bases not matched to a gene: 10. Here the CDR3 reads CAWSPPDRVPYGYTF. The CDR3 DNA follows: TGTGCCTGGAGTCCTCCCGACAGGGTGCCCTATGGCTACACCTTC. Together with reference TRBV30 and TRBJ1-2, the CDR3 gives the full variable domain: SQTIHQWPATLVQPVGSPLSLECTVEGTSNPNLYWYRQAAGRGLQLLFYSVGIGQISSEVPQNLSASRPQDRQFILSSKKLLLSDSGFYLCAWSPPDRVPYGYTFGSGTRLTVV.

The V gene is TRBV21-1, the J gene TRBJ1-3. TRBV21-1 is listed as a pseudogene. The CDR3 is 15 residues long. The CDR3 sequence is CASSWRGRSGNTIYF. CDR3 bases: TGTGCCAGCAGCTGGAGAGGGAGGTCTGGAAACACCATATATTTT.

This clone appeared once. The chain couples TRBV9 to TRBJ1-1; possible D gene TRBD1, 6 bases. Germline CDR1 reads SGDLS; CDR2 reads YYNGEE. This CDR3 has 14 amino acids. The V and J ends lost 3 bases and 1 base respectively, with 10 bases between them. CDR3 sequence: CASSATGTNTEAFF. The CDR3 DNA follows: TGTGCCAGCAGCGCAACAGGGACGAACACTGAAGCTTTCTTT.

Written as DNA, the CDR3 is TGTGCCAGCAGCCTTGACAGGGCGGGGTCCGATGAGCAGTTCTTC. Encoded protein: CASSLDRAGSDEQFF. V usage is TRBV2 and J usage is TRBJ2-1; weak D call: TRBD1 (7 bases). CDR1 is SNHLY and CDR2 is FYNNEI in the germline V gene. The germline V and J ends were trimmed by 6 bases and 8 bases, with 20 bases remaining between them. There are 15 residues in the CDR3.

The chain is built from TRBV6-5 and TRBJ1-3; weak D call: TRBD1 (5 bases). Per the germline V gene, CDR1 is MNHEY and CDR2 is SVGAGI. The germline V and J ends were trimmed by 11 bases and 0 bases, with 14 bases remaining between them. The CDR3 extends over 14 amino acids. The CDR3 spells CAVTGELSGNTIYF. The CDR3 bases are TGTGCCGTTACGGGGGAGCTCTCTGGAAACACCATATATTTT.

The chain recombines TRBV7-9 with TRBJ2-7, with D tentatively TRBD2 (5 bases). Germline assignment: CDR1 SEHNR and CDR2 FQNEAQ (reference sequence). The CDR3 consists of 14 residues. V lost 5 bases and J lost 6, with 17 bases in between. CDR3 sequence (DNA): TGTGCCAGCAGCACGACTACTTCTTACCCCGAGCAGTACTTC. Translated, it gives CASSTTTSYPEQYF.

The chain links TRBV6-5 to TRBJ1-1, with a possible D match to TRBD1 (6 bases). V lost 7 bases to trimming and J lost 5 bases, with 17 bases between them. Germline V gene data show CDR1 as MNHEY and CDR2 as SVGAGI. The CDR3 contains 14 residues. In DNA form, the CDR3 reads TGTGCCAGCAACGGCGTAGGGGGAAGGACTGAAGCTTTCTTT. Encoded protein: CASNGVGGRTEAFF.

V gene TRBV14 combines with J gene TRBJ1-1; D perhaps matches TRBD1 (5 bases). CDR3 length: 13 residues. Germline CDR1 and CDR2: SGHDN and FVKESK. V was clipped by 0 bases and J by 13 bases, with 15 bases between them. CDR3 loop: CASSQDTWGPFFF. CDR3 sequence (DNA): TGTGCCAGCAGCCAAGATACGTGGGGCCCTTTTTTCTTT.

The chain employs TRBV9 and TRBJ1-2; D is perhaps TRBD1 (6 bases). CDR3 length equals 14 residues. V was trimmed by 3 bases and J by 2 bases, leaving 11 bases between them. Germline assignment: CDR1 SGDLS and CDR2 YYNGEE. The CDR3 region has the DNA TGTGCCAGCAGCGACCCGGGACACAACTATGGCTACACCTTC. It codes for CASSDPGHNYGYTF. Full variable domain (missing parts from reference TRBV9 and TRBJ1-2): DSGVTQTPKHLITATGQRVTLRCSPRSGDLSVYWYQQSLDQGLQFLIQYYNGEERAKGNILERFSAQQFPDLHSELNLSSLELGDSALYFCASSDPGHNYGYTFGSGTRLTVV.

In this sample, this clone turned up once. The chain has TRBV6-5 and TRBJ1-2, with D perhaps matching TRBD1 (6 bases). V was trimmed by 10 bases and J by 4 bases, leaving 22 bases between them. This CDR3 has 15 amino acids. Germline V gene lookup returns CDR1 MNHEY and CDR2 SVGAGI. The CDR3 loop is CATAPFQGTSYGYTF. The CDR3 region has the DNA TGTGCCACCGCACCTTTCCAAGGGACAAGCTATGGCTACACCTTC.

Details on this clone: Other DNA sequences in this sample translate to the same CDR3. The chain has TRBV6-5 and TRBJ1-1; D is undetermined. Trimming shortened V by 7 bases and J by 4 bases, and 16 bases separated the two germline ends. The CDR3 consists of 14 residues. Germline values: CDR1 MNHEY, CDR2 SVGAGI. The CDR3 loop reads CASTPGREGTEAFF. The CDR3 bases are TGTGCCAGCACCCCGGGGAGGGAGGGCACTGAAGCTTTCTTT.

The rearrangement links TRBV9 to TRBJ1-5, with D maybe TRBD1 (5 bases). Germline V gives CDR1 SGDLS, CDR2 YYNGEE. This CDR3 comprises 15 residues. Trimming took 2 bases from V and 7 from J, leaving 16 bases between them. The CDR3 protein is CASSVTGDRNQPQHF. CDR3 sequence (DNA): TGTGCCAGCAGCGTCACGGGGGACCGGAACCAGCCCCAGCATTTT. Full variable domain (outside the CDR3, taken from reference TRBV9 and TRBJ1-5): DSGVTQTPKHLITATGQRVTLRCSPRSGDLSVYWYQQSLDQGLQFLIQYYNGEERAKGNILERFSAQQFPDLHSELNLSSLELGDSALYFCASSVTGDRNQPQHFGDGTRLSIL.

The rearrangement uses TRBV27 and TRBJ2-7, with D possibly TRBD2 on 7 matching bases. The ends were cut back, 5 bases at V and 6 bases at J, with 20 bases in the middle. This CDR3 is built from 15 residues. CDR1 is MNHEY, CDR2 SMNVEV, per germline (reference sequence). For the CDR3, the DNA is TGTGCCAGCAGTCCCATAGGGGGGGACACCCGCGAGCAGTACTTC. It codes for CASSPIGGDTREQYF.

With respect to this clone: The junction departs from germline at one end; a sequencing error may be responsible. The V gene is TRBV11-2, the J gene TRBJ2-7; 9 nucleotides line up with TRBD2. The CDR3 is made up of 14 amino acids. CDR1 is SGHAT and CDR2 is FQNNGV in the germline V gene. The CDR3 is CASSLLKAKRGAHF. The CDR3 DNA sequence: TGTGCCAGCAGCTTATTAAAGGCGAAGCGGGGGGCCCACTTC.